One T cell receptor (beta chain) is described in this entry. Its cognate antigen is unknown. Per germline, CDR1 MDHEN and CDR2 SYDVKM. This CDR3 is built from 10 residues. V was cut by 9 bases and J by 6 bases, with 6 bases left in between. This specimen belongs to a study of human T cells and chemical hapten exposure. General observations from the study: Higher patch test scores went with higher counts of PT1 expanded TCRs.

In the source study's methods: TCR counts had a median of about 94,000 per sample and spanned roughly 23,224 to 700,000. TCRdb ran MiXCR on the RACE reads and lists one entry per CDR3 protein. TCRdb assigned the V and J calls; the authors' analysis was not used. The table has about 120,000 distinct CDR3 sequences, around 15% seen once. Stated time point: patch test 1, 2 weeks after DPC sensitization. This sample's treatment: therapeutic diphenylcyclopropenone sensitization with weekly scalp DPC. Before extraction, the whole blood was not fractionated, and total RNA was taken from it. The sample in question was whole blood, obtained in connection with sensitization to the hapten diphenylcyclopropenone (DPC). The chain is built from TRBV28 and TRBJ2-1; D gene uncertain. The sequence was collected from a man younger than 30 with alopecia areata. Some clones in this sample may be carry-over from other donors' samples. The CDR3 DNA is TGTGCCAGAGCCTTCAATGAGCAGTTCTTC. This sequence encodes CARAFNEQFF.